The present TCR beta chain was sequenced within a study of OX40 agonist ivuxolimab in advanced cancers. Whole-study context: Averaging around 60 years in age, with a range of about 23 to 79, the cohort was more than 75% male. Study-wide points: Relative to CD4+, CD8+ T cells held more expanded clones on average. The work left the antigen specificity of expanded peripheral T cells undetermined.

Baseline, cycle 4 day 1, and cycle 7 day 1 were the blood sampling points. The CDR3 consists of 11 residues. Deletions cut 3 bases from V and 4 bases from J, with 4 bases between. Germline loops: CDR1 SGDLS, CDR2 YYNGEE. This clone occurred a few times. Antigen unknown. Repertoires were generated with immunoSEQ multiplex PCR, while TCRdb's copy carries only in-frame clones and drops some. The sample yields about 69,000 clones, 85% to 90% seen once. This chain joins TRBV9 and TRBJ1-1; D uncertain. The receptor was isolated from an adult with an advanced solid tumor such as melanoma, head and neck, liver or kidney cancer. The material sequenced was CD4+ or CD8+ T cells sorted from blood, taken in a trial of the OX40 agonist ivuxolimab. The CDR3 protein is CASSAGTEAFF. The DNA for the CDR3 is TGTGCCAGCAGCGCGGGCACTGAAGCTTTCTTT.